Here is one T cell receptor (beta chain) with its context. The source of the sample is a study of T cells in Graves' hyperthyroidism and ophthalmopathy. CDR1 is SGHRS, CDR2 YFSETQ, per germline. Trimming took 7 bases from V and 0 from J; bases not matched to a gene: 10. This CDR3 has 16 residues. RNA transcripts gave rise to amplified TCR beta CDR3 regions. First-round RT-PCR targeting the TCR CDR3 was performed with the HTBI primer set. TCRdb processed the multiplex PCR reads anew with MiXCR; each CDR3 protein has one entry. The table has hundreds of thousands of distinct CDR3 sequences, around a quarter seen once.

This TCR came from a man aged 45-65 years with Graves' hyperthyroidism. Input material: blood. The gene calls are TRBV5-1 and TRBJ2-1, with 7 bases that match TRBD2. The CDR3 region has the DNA TGCGCCAGCGATTGGGCGGGAGCCAGCTCCTACAATGAGCAGTTCTTC. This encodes CASDWAGASSYNEQFF.